This T cell receptor beta chain emerged from a study of T cell responses to AZD1222 COVID-19 vaccine. Germline CDR1 SGHDT, CDR2 YYEEEE. The V gene lost 0 bases and the J gene lost 3 bases, with 9 bases spanning the gap. The CDR3 has 14 amino acids. Notes on this clone: Its target is not known.

Overall study findings and caveats: Donors in the cohort were predominantly white British and more often female, and clonal diversity was possibly underestimated. There were vaccine-associated CD4 TCRs across spike, dominant at 160-218 and 743-854. The reported proportion of spike-specific TCRs targeting unmutated variant regions was nearly half.

TCRdb's table, derived via immunoSEQ multiplex PCR, lists solely in-frame clones and lacks some. The sample holds about 140,000 clones, roughly nine tenths seen once. This sample comprised peripheral blood, obtained 28 days after the second dose of the MenACWY control vaccine. V gene TRBV5-6 combines with J gene TRBJ1-1; D possibly corresponds to TRBD1 (6 bases). The receptor was isolated from an adult who received the MenACWY meningococcal vaccine as a control. For the CDR3, the DNA is TGTGCCAGCAGCTTGGTCTGGGGGCACACTGAAGCTTTCTTT. This translates into CASSLVWGHTEAFF.